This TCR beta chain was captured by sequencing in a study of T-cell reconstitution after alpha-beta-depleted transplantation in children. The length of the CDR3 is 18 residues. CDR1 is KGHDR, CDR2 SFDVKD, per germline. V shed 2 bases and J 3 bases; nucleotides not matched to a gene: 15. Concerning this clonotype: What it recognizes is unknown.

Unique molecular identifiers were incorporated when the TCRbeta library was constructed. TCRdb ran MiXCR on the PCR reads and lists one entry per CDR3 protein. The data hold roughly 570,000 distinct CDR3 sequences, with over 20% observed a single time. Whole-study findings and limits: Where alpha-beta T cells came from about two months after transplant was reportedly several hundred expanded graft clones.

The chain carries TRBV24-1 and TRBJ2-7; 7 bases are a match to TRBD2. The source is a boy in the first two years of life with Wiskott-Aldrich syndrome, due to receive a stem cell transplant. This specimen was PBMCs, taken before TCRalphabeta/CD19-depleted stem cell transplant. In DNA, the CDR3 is TGTGCCACCAGTGATTCCCTTCGACTGACTAGCAGGGTCTACGAGCAGTACTTC. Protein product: CATSDSLRLTSRVYEQYF.